The rows below give T cell receptor beta chains drawn from one sample of a study of shared clonotypes between healthy human individuals. Sequencing used immunoSEQ multiplex PCR; TCRdb keeps in-frame clones, though not all of them. This table holds 1 million to 1.3 million clones, roughly 74% found once. Sequenced: memory CD4+ T cells from PBMCs. Receptor source: a man between 18 and 29 years old in good health. Some clones in this sample may be carry-over from other donors' samples. Each CDR3 is given without its conserved first and last residue.

cdr3_length	v_call	cdr3_aa
14	TRBV5-1	ASSLQAGDLYNEQF
11	TRBV29-1	SVLDRVQETQY
12	TRBV9	ASSGAGTNYGYT
10	TRBV4-1	ASSGDYNEQF
13	TRBV9	ASTPTGVSTDTQY
13	TRBV27	ASSPNGGRNEKLF
13	TRBV19	ASSRGIDREETQY
11	TRBV2	ASSEPGNYEQY
12	TRBV5-1	ASSLAFQGRAYT
13	TRBV7-6	ASSSGGGNTGELF
11	TRBV6-1	ASSMVSNQPQH
15	TRBV5-3	ARSRDRRSYSNQPQH
13	TRBV5-1	ASSRTSTGANVLT
14	TRBV18	ATSGGTGGTGTEAF
12	TRBV7-3	ASSPGQITGELF
12	TRBV6-1	ASSESGDQETQY
12	TRBV19	ASSIRSLEETQY
12	TRBV27	ASRLNRRSYGYT